Included here is one T cell receptor beta chain sequence, with context. The protocol was immunoSEQ multiplex PCR, while the TCRdb copy is restricted to in-frame clones and leaves out a portion. In the table there are roughly 140,000 clones, roughly four fifths of which are singletons. This sample is drawn from a study of blood T cell repertoires in COVID-19. The CDR3 covers 15 residues. Trimming took 3 bases from V and 6 from J, leaving 17 bases between them. Germline values: CDR1 KGHSH, CDR2 LQKENI. The origin of this receptor is a human donor in a cohort sampled during active COVID-19. The chain uses TRBV18 and TRBJ1-1, with unresolved D. The specimen sequenced was peripheral blood. The CDR3 sequence: CASSPGVVGYAEAFF. In DNA form, the CDR3 reads TGTGCCAGCTCACCCGGGGTAGTAGGATATGCTGAAGCTTTCTTT.